A selection of T cell receptor beta chains follows, all from one sample in a study of shared clonotypes between healthy human individuals. TCRdb keeps only in-frame clones here, not all; method: immunoSEQ multiplex PCR. The table lists around 2.5 million clones, under 95% of them singletons. The specimen was naive CD4+ T cells from PBMCs. These receptors came from a man between 18 and 29 years old in good health. Some clones in this sample may be carry-over from other donors' samples. Each CDR3 is given with its conserved first and last residue. D genes are given only for firm matches.

15 | TRBJ2-5 | NA | TRBV5-5 | CASSLALAPQETQYF | TGTGCCAGCAGCTTGGCGTTGGCCCCCCAAGAGACCCAGTACTTC
15 | TRBJ2-3 | NA | TRBV6-1 | CASSEAGRGADTQYF | TGTGCCAGCAGTGAAGCCGGCAGGGGCGCTGATACGCAGTATTTT
16 | TRBJ1-3 | NA | TRBV5-1 | CASSDGTPGSGNTIYF | TGCGCCAGCAGCGACGGGACCCCGGGGTCTGGAAACACCATATATTTT
16 | TRBJ1-1 | NA | TRBV7-8 | CASSLARVARNTEAFF | TGTGCCAGCAGCTTAGCCAGGGTGGCGCGAAACACTGAAGCTTTCTTT
13 | TRBJ1-6 | NA | TRBV29-1 | CSVGLGADSPLHF | TGCAGCGTTGGGTTGGGGGCTGATTCACCCCTCCACTTT
14 | TRBJ1-5 | NA | TRBV19 | CASSIGGAGQPQHF | TGTGCCAGTAGTATAGGGGGGGCAGGCCAGCCCCAGCATTTT
12 | TRBJ2-1 | NA | TRBV2 | CASSVGANEQFF | TGTGCCAGCTCAGTCGGGGCCAATGAGCAGTTCTTC
13 | TRBJ2-7 | TRBD1 | TRBV29-1 | CSVGRDRGYEQYF | TGCAGCGTTGGCCGGGACAGGGGCTACGAGCAGTACTTC
11 | TRBJ2-7 | NA | TRBV20-1 | CSHTLEYEQYF | TGCAGCCACACACTTGAGTACGAGCAGTACTTC
14 | TRBJ1-3 | NA | TRBV11-2 | CASSLQNSGNTIYF | TGTGCCAGCAGTCTACAGAACTCTGGAAACACCATATATTTT
16 | TRBJ2-2 | NA | TRBV28 | CASSPGGTIITGELFF | TGTGCCAGCAGTCCAGGAGGTACTATAATCACCGGGGAGCTGTTTTTT